This T cell receptor beta chain emerged from a study of blood T cell repertoires in COVID-19. Across the study: COVID-19 samples from acute and convalescent phases originated in the United States, Italy and Spain. Sample material is recorded as cDNA or gDNA derived from T cells, B-cell-depleted T cells, or PBMCs.

CDR1 SGHKS and CDR2 YYEKEE come from the germline V gene (reference sequence). V lost 0 bases and J 7 bases, leaving 13 bases between the germline ends. The length of the CDR3 is 15 residues. This clone was recorded once. In the original workflow: Amplification from reference gene primers served as the basis for estimated nucleated cell counts. The method was immunoSEQ multiplex PCR; TCRdb's version includes in-frame clones alone and lacks a portion of them. V, J and clone size are those of that table, while D and trimming were read from the DNA. The data show about 250,000 clones, approximately 84% seen once.

The specimen sequenced was peripheral blood. This TCR derives from a man aged 50 or older with active or convalescent COVID-19. The J gene is TRBJ1-4, the V gene TRBV5-5; weak D call: TRBD1 (6 bases). This CDR3 is CASSLATGLSEKLFF. The DNA for the CDR3 is TGTGCCAGCAGCTTGGCTACAGGGCTAAGTGAAAAACTGTTTTTT.